The sequence of this T cell receptor (beta chain) was determined in a study of blood T cell repertoires in COVID-19. Between the trimmed V and J ends, which lost 8 bases and 0 bases, there was a span of 14 bases. CDR1 and CDR2 from the germline V gene are SGHTA and FQGTGA. The CDR3 runs to 16 residues. The assay was immunoSEQ multiplex PCR, and TCRdb's table has in-frame clones only and misses some. The sample gives about 430,000 clones, about 88% of which show up once; approximately 1.5% is in the top ten. This clone has ten or more counts. The chain couples TRBV7-3 to TRBJ1-6; D possibly corresponds to TRBD1 (6 bases). The specimen sequenced was PBMCs or T cells enriched from blood (not recorded which). The clonotype originates from a young woman who had been exposed to COVID-19. The chain's CDR3 is CASGGRVGSYNSPLHF. CDR3 DNA sequence: TGTGCCAGCGGGGGCCGGGTGGGCTCCTATAATTCACCCCTCCACTTT.